Listed here are 18 T cell receptor beta chains from one sample, sequenced in a study of radiotherapy plus CTLA-4 blockade in lung cancer. The protocol was immunoSEQ multiplex PCR, while the TCRdb copy is restricted to in-frame clones and leaves out a portion. In the table there are over 40,000 clones, 75% to 85% of which are singletons. Material: peripheral blood, obtained from a patient treated with radiotherapy plus ipilimumab. The source of these receptors is a human donor with non-small cell lung cancer who had stable disease on radiotherapy plus ipilimumab.

This clone was seen once. The chain is built from TRBV2 and TRBJ2-3; D is possibly TRBD1 (5 bases). V lost 6 bases to trimming and J lost 0 bases, with 16 bases between them. This CDR3 comprises 16 residues. Germline values: CDR1 SNHLY, CDR2 FYNNEI. CDR3 bases: TGTGCCAGCAGCGGCCTTGGGGCAGGTAGCACAGATACGCAGTATTTT. Protein sequence: CASSGLGAGSTDTQYF.

The chain links TRBV27 to TRBJ2-7; TRBD2 aligns across 12 bases. V was pared by 5 bases and J by 6 bases, with 5 bases of the junction left unmatched. This CDR3 spans 14 amino acids. Germline-derived CDR1 and CDR2 are MNHEY and SMNVEV (reference sequence). The CDR3 region has the DNA TGTGCCAGCAGTCCGACTAGCGGGGGCGGCGAGCAGTACTTC. Amino acid sequence: CASSPTSGGGEQYF.

This clone was detected once. The rearrangement joins TRBV4-1 to TRBJ1-1; D remains ambiguous. The CDR3 loop spans 15 amino acids. V was clipped by 2 bases and J by 5 bases, with 15 bases between them. Looked up from germline, CDR1 is MGHRA and CDR2 is YSYEKL. CDR3 residues: CASSQPTRSETEAFF. CDR3 nucleotides: TGCGCCAGCAGCCAACCAACTAGAAGCGAGACTGAAGCTTTCTTT.

The V gene is TRBV27, the J gene TRBJ2-7, with TRBD1 matching over 8 bases. The germline V gene encodes CDR1 MNHEY and CDR2 SMNVEV (reference sequence). CDR3 size: 15 residues. The V segment lost 5 bases and the J segment 3 bases; nucleotides outside the gene matches: 9. CDR3 in DNA: TGTGCCAGCAGTCCGGCGGCTACAGGGGGCTACGAGCAGTACTTC. Encoded protein: CASSPAATGGYEQYF.

This clone was observed once. The genes are TRBV7-7 and TRBJ2-5, with D perhaps matching TRBD1 (6 bases). Germline CDR1 SSHAT, CDR2 FNYEAQ (reference sequence). The CDR3 is 15 amino acids. V gave up 0 bases and J gave up 4 bases, with 12 bases separating them. Written as DNA, the CDR3 is TGTGCCAGCAGCTTAGCGTGGGCGACAGGAGAGACCCAGTACTTC. It is translated as CASSLAWATGETQYF.

This clone was seen once. This sequence joins TRBV9 and TRBJ2-1, with 10 bases identical to TRBD2. The V segment lost 3 bases and the J segment 8 bases; nucleotides outside the gene matches: 11. The CDR3 totals 16 residues. Germline CDR1 SGDLS, CDR2 YYNGEE. The CDR3 DNA reads TGTGCCAGCAGCGAAAGCGTAGCGGGAGGAGGCTATGAGCAGTTCTTC. It specifies CASSESVAGGGYEQFF.

The chain employs TRBV7-2 and TRBJ2-1; 7 bases are shared with TRBD2. The CDR3 spans 11 residues. The germline V gene encodes CDR1 SGHTA and CDR2 FQGNSA. V lost 4 bases and J lost 12; bases outside the gene matches: 3. In nucleotides, the CDR3 is TGTGCCAGCAGCTCCCTAGCGGTGCAGTTCTTC. It specifies CASSSLAVQFF.

This chain uses TRBV7-6 with TRBJ2-3; TRBD1 agrees at 10 bases. Germline V CDR1 and CDR2: SGHVS, FNYEAQ. Trimming cost V 2 bases and J 1 base; bases outside gene matches: 6. The CDR3 sequence is 17 residues long. The CDR3 loop is CASSLSGTGVGTDTQYF. CDR3 sequence (DNA): TGTGCCAGCAGCTTAAGTGGGACAGGGGTCGGCACAGATACGCAGTATTTT.

V gene TRBV5-5 combines with J gene TRBJ2-7; the match to TRBD1 covers 7 bases. V was clipped by 4 bases and J by 7 bases; unmatched bases: 17. CDR1 and CDR2 (germline): SGHKS, YYEKEE (reference sequence). The CDR3 has 16 residues. The CDR3 loop reads CASSRDPGTVIGEQYF. The CDR3 DNA is TGTGCCAGCAGCCGAGATCCCGGGACAGTAATTGGTGAGCAGTACTTC. The full variable domain, with the rest looked up from reference TRBV5-5 and TRBJ2-7, is DAGVTQSPTHLIKTRGQQVTLRCSPISGHKSVSWYQQVLGQGPQFIFQYYEKEERGRGNFPDRFSARQFPNYSSELNVNALLLGDSALYLCASSRDPGTVIGEQYFGPGTRLTVT.

The chain combines TRBV2 with TRBJ2-7; TRBD1 aligns across 11 bases. Trimming at V came to 5 bases and at J to 6 bases, leaving 9 bases not matched to a gene. CDR1 is SNHLY and CDR2 is FYNNEI in the germline V gene. The CDR3 runs to 15 residues. In DNA, the CDR3 is TGTGCCAGCAGTAAAGGGACAGGGGGAGTAACCGAGCAGTACTTC. Residues: CASSKGTGGVTEQYF.

A few counts support this clone. The genes are TRBV19 and TRBJ1-1; 7 nucleotides match TRBD1. CDR1 is LNHDA and CDR2 is SQIVND in the germline V gene (reference sequence). The CDR3 spans 13 residues. The V gene end was trimmed by 4 bases and the J gene end by 3 bases; junction bases not matched to a gene: 2. CDR3 in DNA: TGTGCCAGTAGTACTGACAGGGACACTGAAGCTTTCTTT. Its translation is CASSTDRDTEAFF.

V gene TRBV29-1 combines with J gene TRBJ2-7, with D perhaps matching TRBD2 (6 bases). Germline assignment: CDR1 SQVTM and CDR2 ANQGSEA. The length of the CDR3 is 16 residues. V lost 0 bases to trimming and J lost 6 bases, with 21 bases between them. The CDR3 region has the DNA TGCAGCGTTGAAGACCTTGGAGGGGCCCGGGACCTCGAGCAGTACTTC. The encoded protein is CSVEDLGGARDLEQYF.

This chain joins TRBV28 and TRBJ1-2, with a tentative D call TRBD1 (5 bases). Germline CDR1 and CDR2: MDHEN and SYDVKM. This CDR3 has 13 residues. The germline V and J ends were trimmed by 3 bases and 3 bases, with 8 bases remaining between them. The CDR3 DNA is TGTGCCAGCAGTTTTGACAGATACTATGGCTACACCTTC. This codes for CASSFDRYYGYTF.

The chain has TRBV11-2 and TRBJ2-7; TRBD1 might be the D (6 bases). Germline V gene sequence: CDR1 SGHAT, CDR2 FQNNGV. The V end lost 1 base, the J end lost 3 bases, and 13 bases lay between the germline ends. The CDR3 extends over 15 amino acids. The CDR3 is CASSLGTAKVYEQYF. CDR3 in DNA: TGTGCCAGCAGCTTAGGGACAGCGAAAGTCTACGAGCAGTACTTC.

This chain links TRBV9 with TRBJ2-3, with 8 bases fitting TRBD2. Per the germline V gene, CDR1 is SGDLS and CDR2 is YYNGEE. V dropped 4 bases and J dropped 2; count of bases not matched to a gene: 9. This CDR3 has 16 residues. In DNA form, the CDR3 reads TGTGCCAGCAGCCGGCTCAGCGGGAGCGTCACAGATACGCAGTATTTT. Its translation: CASSRLSGSVTDTQYF. Full variable domain (remainder filled in from reference TRBV9 and TRBJ2-3): DSGVTQTPKHLITATGQRVTLRCSPRSGDLSVYWYQQSLDQGLQFLIQYYNGEERAKGNILERFSAQQFPDLHSELNLSSLELGDSALYFCASSRLSGSVTDTQYFGPGTRLTVL.

The chain employs TRBV9 and TRBJ2-1, with 12 bases aligning to TRBD2. The junction had 11 bases not matched to a gene; V was cut back by 4 bases and J by 6 bases. This CDR3 region has 17 residues. Germline V gene sequence: CDR1 SGDLS, CDR2 YYNGEE. The DNA of the CDR3 is TGTGCCAGCAGCATAGGACTAGCGGGAATCTTGGGCAATGAGCAGTTCTTC. Amino acids: CASSIGLAGILGNEQFF.

The chain joins TRBV18 to TRBJ1-2, with a tentative D call TRBD1 (5 bases). This CDR3 region has 14 residues. V was shortened by 2 bases and J by 1 base, with 8 bases between the two germline ends. Germline CDR1 KGHSH, CDR2 LQKENI. CDR3 DNA sequence: TGTGCCAGCTCACCAGGGGCAGTTAACTATGGCTACACCTTC. As protein: CASSPGAVNYGYTF. The full variable domain, rest sourced from reference TRBV18 and TRBJ1-2, is NAGVMQNPRHLVRRRGQEARLRCSPMKGHSHVYWYRQLPEEGLKFMVYLQKENIIDESGMPKERFSAEFPKEGPSILRIQQVVRGDSAAYFCASSPGAVNYGYTFGSGTRLTVV.

This clone has only one observation. The chain is built from TRBV28 and TRBJ1-2, with D possibly being TRBD1 (5 bases). The CDR3 has 13 residues. V lost 5 bases, J lost 7 bases, and 14 bases lay in between. Germline CDR1 reads MDHEN; CDR2 reads SYDVKM. CDR3 region: CASSRQRRGGYTF. The DNA for the CDR3 is TGTGCCAGCAGTCGCCAACGGAGGGGTGGCTACACCTTC.